The 8 T cell receptor beta chains below were found in one sample sequenced in a study of cytomegalovirus exposure and HLA in healthy donors. Use of 60 Vbeta and 13 Jbeta primers characterized the PCR. Measured with immunoSEQ multiplex PCR; TCRdb has only the in-frame clones, and not every one. Among about 180,000 clones listed, more than 65% were seen once. Sequences were obtained from PBMCs. The source is a man younger than 45 in good health and CMV-seronegative.

V gene TRBV5-6 combines with J gene TRBJ2-2, with a weak D call TRBD2 (5 bases). The germline gives CDR1 SGHDT, CDR2 YYEEEE. The CDR3 is made up of 16 amino acids. V lost 2 bases to trimming and J lost 4 bases, with 15 bases between them. In DNA form, the CDR3 reads TGTGCCAGCAGCTTCGTCCCCGGGATAACCACCGGGGAGCTGTTTTTT. Its translation is CASSFVPGITTGELFF. Full variable domain (missing parts from reference TRBV5-6 and TRBJ2-2): DAGVTQSPTHLIKTRGQQVTLRCSPKSGHDTVSWYQQALGQGPQFIFQYYEEEERQRGNFPDRFSGHQFPNYSSELNVNALLLGDSALYLCASSFVPGITTGELFFGEGSRLTVL.

The J gene is TRBJ2-7, the V gene TRBV5-1; D might be TRBD2 (6 bases). Germline-derived CDR1 and CDR2 are SGHRS and YFSETQ. V was clipped by 7 bases and J by 4 bases, with 15 bases between them. CDR3 length: 13 amino acids. CDR3 amino acids: CASQLGGTYEQYF. The CDR3 coding sequence is TGCGCCAGCCAGTTGGGGGGAACTTACGAGCAGTACTTC.

The rearrangement links TRBV5-6 to TRBJ2-3; 8 nucleotides line up with TRBD2. The CDR3 contains 15 residues. CDR1 is SGHDT and CDR2 is YYEEEE in the germline V gene. Trimming removed 0 bases from V and 7 bases from J; junction bases left unmatched: 7. CDR3: CASSLAGGVSNTQYF. In nucleotides, the CDR3 is TGTGCCAGCAGCTTGGCGGGGGGGGTCTCAAATACGCAGTATTTT.

The genes are TRBV30 and TRBJ1-5; 8 bases map to TRBD1. Germline V gives CDR1 GTSNPN, CDR2 SVGIG (reference sequence). The CDR3 loop spans 15 amino acids. V lost 3 bases, J lost 6 bases, and 10 bases stayed unmatched. CDR3 bases: TGTGCCTGGAGCCGGACAGGGAAGGTCACTCAGCCCCAGCATTTT. Protein sequence: CAWSRTGKVTQPQHF.

The genes are TRBV4-1 and TRBJ2-2; 10 bases are a match to TRBD1. This CDR3 contains 19 residues. The J segment lost 3 bases and the V segment lost 4 bases, leaving 14 bases of the junction unmatched. CDR1 and CDR2 from the germline V gene are MGHRA and YSYEKL. CDR3 residues: CASSLLGGTGVGDTGELFF. CDR3 nucleotides: TGCGCCAGCAGCCTTTTAGGGGGGACAGGGGTCGGTGACACCGGGGAGCTGTTTTTT.

J is TRBJ2-2 and V is TRBV12-5; D is unresolved. The length of the CDR3 is 15 residues. The V gene's germline CDR1 is LGHNT and CDR2 FRNRAP. Trimming cost V 2 bases and J 2 bases, with 9 bases left between them. Written as DNA, the CDR3 is TGTGCTAGTGGTTTGATGAGCGCCAACACCGGGGAGCTGTTTTTT. Residues: CASGLMSANTGELFF.

The V gene is TRBV30, the J gene TRBJ2-7; TRBD1 matches at 7 bases. The CDR3 covers 13 residues. Germline V CDR1 and CDR2: GTSNPN, SVGIG (reference sequence). With V trimmed by 3 bases and J by 5 bases, 7 bases remained unmatched. CDR3: CAWSATGRDEQYF. The CDR3 DNA is TGTGCCTGGAGCGCGACAGGGCGAGACGAGCAGTACTTC.

This clone is a singleton in its sample. This chain uses TRBV5-4 with TRBJ1-2, with D maybe TRBD1 (5 bases). The CDR3 consists of 14 residues. The germline V gene encodes CDR1 SGHNT and CDR2 YYREEE (reference sequence). V was pared by 3 bases and J by 7 bases, with 16 bases between. The CDR3 bases are TGTGCCAGCAGCTCACTATTTCAGGGTCGTGGCTACACCTTC. Its translation is CASSSLFQGRGYTF.